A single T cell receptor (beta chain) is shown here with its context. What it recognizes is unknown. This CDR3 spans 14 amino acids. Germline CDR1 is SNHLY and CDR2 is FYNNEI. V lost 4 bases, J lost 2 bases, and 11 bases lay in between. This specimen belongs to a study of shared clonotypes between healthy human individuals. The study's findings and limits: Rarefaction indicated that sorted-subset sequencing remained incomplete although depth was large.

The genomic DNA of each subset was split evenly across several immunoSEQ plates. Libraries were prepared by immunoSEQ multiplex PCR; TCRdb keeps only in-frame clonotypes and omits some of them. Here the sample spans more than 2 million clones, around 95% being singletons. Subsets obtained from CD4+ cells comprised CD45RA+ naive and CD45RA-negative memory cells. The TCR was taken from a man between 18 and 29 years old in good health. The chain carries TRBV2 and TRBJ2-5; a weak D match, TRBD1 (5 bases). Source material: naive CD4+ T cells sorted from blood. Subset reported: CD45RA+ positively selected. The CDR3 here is CASSAGQIQETQYF. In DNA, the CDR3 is TGTGCCAGCAGTGCAGGACAAATACAAGAGACCCAGTACTTC.